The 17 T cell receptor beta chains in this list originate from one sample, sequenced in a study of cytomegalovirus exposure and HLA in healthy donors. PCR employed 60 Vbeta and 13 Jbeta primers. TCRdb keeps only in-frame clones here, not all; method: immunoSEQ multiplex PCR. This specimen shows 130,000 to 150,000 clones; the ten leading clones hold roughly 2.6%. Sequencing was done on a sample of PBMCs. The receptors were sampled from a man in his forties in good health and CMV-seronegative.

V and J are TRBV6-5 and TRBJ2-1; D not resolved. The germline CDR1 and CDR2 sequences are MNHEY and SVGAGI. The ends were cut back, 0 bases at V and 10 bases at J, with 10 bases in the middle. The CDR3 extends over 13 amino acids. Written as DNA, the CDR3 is TGTGCCAGCAGTTACTCTTCGGTCGCGGAGCAGTTCTTC. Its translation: CASSYSSVAEQFF.

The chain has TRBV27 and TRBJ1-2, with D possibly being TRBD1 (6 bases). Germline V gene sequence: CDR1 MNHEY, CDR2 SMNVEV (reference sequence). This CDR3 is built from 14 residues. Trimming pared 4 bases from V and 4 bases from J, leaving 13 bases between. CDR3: CASSSPAQGYGYTF. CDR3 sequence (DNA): TGTGCCAGCAGTTCCCCGGCACAGGGCTATGGCTACACCTTC.

This CDR3 reads CASSTRGQWNEQYF. CDR3 sequence (DNA): TGTGCCAGTAGTACGCGGGGACAGTGGAACGAGCAGTACTTC. This chain uses TRBV19 with TRBJ2-7, with D tentatively TRBD1 (7 bases). The length of the CDR3 is 14 residues. With 4 bases removed from V and 5 bases from J, the gap between germline ends came to 15 bases. Germline CDR1 is LNHDA and CDR2 is SQIVND (reference sequence).

CDR3 DNA: TGTGCCAGCAGCCGCGAGAGGGGGGGGGAGACCCAGTACTTC. Translating gives CASSRERGGETQYF. The V and J genes are TRBV11-2 and TRBJ2-5, with D tentatively TRBD2 (7 bases). This CDR3 contains 14 residues. V was clipped by 5 bases and J by 5 bases, with 15 bases between them. Germline CDR1 SGHAT, CDR2 FQNNGV.

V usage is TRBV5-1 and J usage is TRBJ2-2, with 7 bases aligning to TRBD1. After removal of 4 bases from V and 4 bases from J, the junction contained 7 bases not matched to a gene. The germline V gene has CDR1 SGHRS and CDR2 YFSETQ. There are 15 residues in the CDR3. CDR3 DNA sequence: TGCGCCAGCAGCCTACGGACAGGAAGCACCGGGGAGCTGTTTTTT. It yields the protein CASSLRTGSTGELFF. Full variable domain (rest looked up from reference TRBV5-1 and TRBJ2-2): KAGVTQTPRYLIKTRGQQVTLSCSPISGHRSVSWYQQTPGQGLQFLFEYFSETQRNKGNFPGRFSGRQFSNSRSEMNVSTLELGDSALYLCASSLRTGSTGELFFGEGSRLTVL.

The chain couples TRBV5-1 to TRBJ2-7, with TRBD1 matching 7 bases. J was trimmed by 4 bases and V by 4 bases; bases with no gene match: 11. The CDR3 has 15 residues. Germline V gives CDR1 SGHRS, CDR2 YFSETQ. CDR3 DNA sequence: TGCGCCAGCAGCCTACAGGGGTTAACTGGGTACGAGCAGTACTTC. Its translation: CASSLQGLTGYEQYF. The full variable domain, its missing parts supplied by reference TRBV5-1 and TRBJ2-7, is KAGVTQTPRYLIKTRGQQVTLSCSPISGHRSVSWYQQTPGQGLQFLFEYFSETQRNKGNFPGRFSGRQFSNSRSEMNVSTLELGDSALYLCASSLQGLTGYEQYFGPGTRLTVT.

DNA of the CDR3: TGCGCCAGCAGCTTGGCCCCCACGGGGAGGGGTTCGGATGGCTACACCTTC. This codes for CASSLAPTGRGSDGYTF. V is TRBV5-1 and J is TRBJ1-2; weak D call: TRBD1 (5 bases). V was clipped by 0 bases and J by 6 bases, with 21 bases between them. CDR3 length: 17 amino acids. Germline V CDR1 and CDR2: SGHRS, YFSETQ.

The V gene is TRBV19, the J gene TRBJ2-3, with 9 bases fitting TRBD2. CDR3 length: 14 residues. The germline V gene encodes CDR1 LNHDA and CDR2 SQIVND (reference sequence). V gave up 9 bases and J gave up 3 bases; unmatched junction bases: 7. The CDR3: CASAASGATDTQYF. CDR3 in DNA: TGTGCCAGCGCCGCTAGCGGGGCGACAGATACGCAGTATTTT.

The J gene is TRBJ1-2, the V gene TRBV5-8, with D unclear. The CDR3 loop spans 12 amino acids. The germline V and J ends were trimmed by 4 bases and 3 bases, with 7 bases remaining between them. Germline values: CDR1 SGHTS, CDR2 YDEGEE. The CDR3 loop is CASSRGDYGYTF. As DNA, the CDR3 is TGTGCCAGCAGCCGGGGTGACTATGGCTACACCTTC.

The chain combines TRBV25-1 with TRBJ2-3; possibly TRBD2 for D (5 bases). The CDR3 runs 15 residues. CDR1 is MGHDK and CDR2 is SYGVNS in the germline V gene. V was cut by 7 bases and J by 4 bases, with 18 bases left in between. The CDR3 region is CASTENRRAADTQYF. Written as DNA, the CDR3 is TGTGCCAGCACCGAAAATAGGCGGGCCGCAGATACGCAGTATTTT.

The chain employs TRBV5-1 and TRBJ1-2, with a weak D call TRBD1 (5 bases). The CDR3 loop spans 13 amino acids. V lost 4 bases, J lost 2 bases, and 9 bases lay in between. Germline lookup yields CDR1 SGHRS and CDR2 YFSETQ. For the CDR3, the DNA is TGCGCCAGCAGCCCCGACAGCAACTATGGCTACACCTTC. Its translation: CASSPDSNYGYTF.

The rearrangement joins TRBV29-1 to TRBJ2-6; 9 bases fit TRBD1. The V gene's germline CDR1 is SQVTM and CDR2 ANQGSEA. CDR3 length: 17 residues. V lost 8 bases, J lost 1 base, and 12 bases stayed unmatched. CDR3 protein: CSLRTGDILSGANVLTF. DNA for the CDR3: TGCAGCTTACGGACAGGGGATATTTTATCTGGGGCCAACGTCCTGACTTTC. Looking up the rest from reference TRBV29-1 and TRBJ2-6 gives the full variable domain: SAVISQKPSRDICQRGTSLTIQCQVDSQVTMMFWYRQQPGQSLTLIATANQGSEATYESGFVIDKFPISRPNLTFSTLTVSNMSPEDSSIYLCSLRTGDILSGANVLTFGAGSRLTVL.

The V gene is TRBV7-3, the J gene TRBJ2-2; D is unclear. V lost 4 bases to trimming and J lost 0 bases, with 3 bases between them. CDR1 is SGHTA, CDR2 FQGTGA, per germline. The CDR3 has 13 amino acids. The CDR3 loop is CASSSANTGELFF. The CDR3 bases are TGTGCCAGCAGCTCCGCGAACACCGGGGAGCTGTTTTTT. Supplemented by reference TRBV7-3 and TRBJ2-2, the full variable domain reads GAGVSQTPSNKVTEKGKYVELRCDPISGHTALYWYRQSLGQGPEFLIYFQGTGAADDSGLPNDRFFAVRPEGSVSTLKIQRTERGDSAVYLCASSSANTGELFFGEGSRLTVL.

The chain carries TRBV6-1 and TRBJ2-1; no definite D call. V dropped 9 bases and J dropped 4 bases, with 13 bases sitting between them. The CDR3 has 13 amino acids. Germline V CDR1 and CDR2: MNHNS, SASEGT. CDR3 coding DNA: TGTGCCAGTAGACATCGCCTATACAATGAGCAGTTCTTC. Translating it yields CASRHRLYNEQFF.

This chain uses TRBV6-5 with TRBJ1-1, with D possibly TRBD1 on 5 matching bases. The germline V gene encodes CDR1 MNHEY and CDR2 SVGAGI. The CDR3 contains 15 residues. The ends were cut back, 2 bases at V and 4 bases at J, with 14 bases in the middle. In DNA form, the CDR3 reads TGTGCCAGCAGTTACGGCCCTCGCGGGACCACTGAAGCTTTCTTT. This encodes CASSYGPRGTTEAFF.

The CDR3 reads CASSLEGTTYNEQFF. Written as DNA, the CDR3 is TGTGCCAGCAGCTTAGAAGGGACTACATACAATGAGCAGTTCTTC. This rearrangement joins TRBV11-1 to TRBJ2-1; 7 bases agree with TRBD2. V was clipped by 1 base and J by 4 bases; unmatched bases: 4. The CDR3 totals 15 residues. The germline CDR1 and CDR2 sequences are SGHAT and FQDESV (reference sequence).

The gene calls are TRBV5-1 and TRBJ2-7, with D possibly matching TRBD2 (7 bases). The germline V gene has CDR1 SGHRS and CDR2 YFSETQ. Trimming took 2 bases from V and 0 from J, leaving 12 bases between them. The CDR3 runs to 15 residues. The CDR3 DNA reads TGCGCCAGCAGCTTTAGGGGGGGAACCTCCTACGAGCAGTACTTC. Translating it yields CASSFRGGTSYEQYF.